One TCR beta chain is described in this entry. No antigen is known for it. This CDR3 region has 12 residues. Trimming left V 5 bases short and J 3 bases short, with 5 bases between. From germline, CDR1 is SNHLY and CDR2 FYNNEI. Libraries were prepared by immunoSEQ multiplex PCR; TCRdb keeps only in-frame clonotypes and omits some of them. The sample holds tens of thousands of clones, 60% to 75% seen once. The data were taken from a study of a mutant IDH1 vaccine in newly diagnosed glioma. Across the study: Visits V12 and V13 fell at weeks 35 and 47, respectively.

The time point was: week 35, safety follow-up. Vaccinated patients received 300 ug of mutant IDH1 20-mer peptide per dose, with topical imiquimod. This TCR came from a man aged 45 to 65 with glioma. The chain recombines TRBV2 with TRBJ2-1; D is undetermined. This specimen consisted of PBMCs, obtained from a glioma patient whose treatment included an IDH1 peptide vaccine. The CDR3 is CASSYDYNEQFF. CDR3 nucleotides: TGTGCCAGCAGTTACGACTACAATGAGCAGTTCTTC.